The present entry profiles one TCR beta chain with its context. Its target is unknown. The data derive from a study of vaccination effects on CD4 cells after COVID-19. About the study: Early after vaccination, and again late, three convalescent patients were sampled.

CD4+ T cell isolation took place after approximately ten days of culture. A positive SARS-CoV-2 PCR test fell between March and December 2020. BNT162b2 vaccine or mRNA-1273 vaccine was given to participants in two doses. Cultures had half their medium replaced with IL-2 medium on days 3 and 7. After removal of 5 bases from V and 7 bases from J, the junction contained 10 bases not matched to a gene. CDR1 SEHNR and CDR2 FQNEAQ come from the germline V gene (reference sequence). The CDR3 contains 15 residues. General study results and limits: New vaccine-induced clones dominated post-vaccine spike-reactive clones in convalescents. Infection- and vaccine-induced clones contracted markedly late after vaccination.

The data were produced by immunoSEQ multiplex PCR, yet TCRdb's version contains in-frame clones alone and is incomplete. The sample holds about 46,000 clones, over 60% seen once. Sequenced here: CD4+ T cells from PBMCs cultured without peptide, sampled after COVID-19 vaccination. The chain recombines TRBV7-9 with TRBJ1-5; 8 bases line up with TRBD1. The TCR originated in a human donor who had a prior SARS-CoV-2 infection. The CDR3 is CASSQDRARGQPQHF. The CDR3 DNA reads TGTGCCAGCAGCCAGGACAGGGCGCGGGGGCAGCCCCAGCATTTT.